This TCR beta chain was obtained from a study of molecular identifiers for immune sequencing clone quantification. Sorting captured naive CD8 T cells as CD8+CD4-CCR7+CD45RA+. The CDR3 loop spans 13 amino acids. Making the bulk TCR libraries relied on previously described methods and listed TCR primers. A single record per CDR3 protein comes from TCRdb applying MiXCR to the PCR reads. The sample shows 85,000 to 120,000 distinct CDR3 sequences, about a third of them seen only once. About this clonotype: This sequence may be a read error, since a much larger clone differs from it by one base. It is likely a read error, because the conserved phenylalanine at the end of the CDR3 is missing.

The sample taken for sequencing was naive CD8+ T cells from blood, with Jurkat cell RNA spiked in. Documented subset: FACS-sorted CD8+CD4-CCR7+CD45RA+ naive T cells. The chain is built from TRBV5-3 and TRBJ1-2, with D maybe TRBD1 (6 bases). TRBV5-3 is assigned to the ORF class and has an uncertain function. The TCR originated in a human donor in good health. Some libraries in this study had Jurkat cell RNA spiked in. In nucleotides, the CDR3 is TGTGCCAGCAGCTTGGATCAGGGGAATGGCTACACCTCC. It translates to CASSLDQGNGYTS.